Presented here are 27 T cell receptor beta chains from one specimen sequenced in a study of CD8 T cells in Susac syndrome. Reverse transcription used about 0.45 to 1 ug RNA and random hexamers. Each CDR3 protein gets one entry after TCRdb re-called the immunoSEQ multiplex PCR reads with MiXCR. The sample records some 100,000 distinct CDR3 sequences, around 92% being singletons. Sequences were obtained from CD4+ T cells from PBMCs. The receptors originated from a human donor with multiple sclerosis.

The rearrangement joins TRBV6-2 or TRBV6-3 to TRBJ2-3; no clear D gene. There are 14 residues in the CDR3. Germline-derived CDR1 and CDR2 are MNHEY and SVGEGT. Trimming removed 11 bases at V and 0 bases at J, with 15 bases between. CDR3 loop: CASTPRLSTDTQYF. In DNA form, the CDR3 reads TGTGCCTCCACCCCACGGCTCAGCACAGATACGCAGTATTTT.

The rearrangement uses TRBV30 and TRBJ1-1; 7 bases are shared with TRBD1. V shed 5 bases, J shed 1 base, and the junction held 7 bases outside the gene matches. The CDR3 contains 14 residues. Germline V gene data show CDR1 as GTSNPN and CDR2 as SVGIG (reference sequence). CDR3 loop: CAWVKGATNTEAFF. CDR3 DNA sequence: TGTGCCTGGGTAAAGGGGGCAACGAACACTGAAGCTTTCTTT.

This clonotype was counted once. The chain has TRBV25-1 and TRBJ2-7; D not resolved. The germline V gene has CDR1 MGHDK and CDR2 SYGVNS. V lost 3 bases and J lost 7, with 13 bases in between. This CDR3 has 13 amino acids. The CDR3 is CASSEDGLGEQYF. Written as DNA, the CDR3 is TGTGCCAGCAGTGAGGACGGCCTTGGTGAGCAGTACTTC.

The J gene is TRBJ2-1, the V gene TRBV11-2; D is uncertain. Trimming left V 3 bases short and J 9 bases short, with 15 bases between. The CDR3 is 14 residues long. Germline V gene sequence: CDR1 SGHAT, CDR2 FQNNGV. The CDR3 reads CASSFVALSSEQFF. The CDR3 DNA is TGTGCCAGCAGCTTCGTCGCGCTGTCCAGTGAGCAGTTCTTC.

This chain joins TRBV19 and TRBJ1-1; a weak D match, TRBD1 (6 bases). Trimming cost V 9 bases and J 1 base, with 12 bases left between them. Germline V gene sequence: CDR1 LNHDA, CDR2 SQIVND (reference sequence). This CDR3 comprises 13 residues. DNA for the CDR3: TGTGCCAGCAGATCGGGACAGAACACTGAAGCTTTCTTT. Protein product: CASRSGQNTEAFF. The full variable domain, with the rest looked up from reference TRBV19 and TRBJ1-1, is DGGITQSPKYLFRKEGQNVTLSCEQNLNHDAMYWYRQDPGQGLRLIYYSQIVNDFQKGDIAEGYSVSREKKESFPLTVTSAQKNPTAFYLCASRSGQNTEAFFGQGTRLTVV.

The J gene is TRBJ1-1, the V gene TRBV5-6, with a weak D call TRBD1 (5 bases). This CDR3 spans 16 amino acids. Trimming took off 2 bases at V and 5 bases at J, with 19 bases between the two ends. Per the germline V gene, CDR1 is SGHDT and CDR2 is YYEEEE. CDR3 coding DNA: TGTGCCAGCAGCTTCTACCTTTTGAGGGGAGGTACTGAAGCTTTCTTT. Encoded protein: CASSFYLLRGGTEAFF.

This rearrangement joins TRBV15 to TRBJ1-5, with D maybe TRBD1 (6 bases). The germline CDR1 and CDR2 sequences are LNHNV and YYDKDF (reference sequence). V was trimmed by 0 bases and J by 2 bases, leaving 11 bases between them. The CDR3 is 16 amino acids. CDR3 sequence (DNA): TGTGCCACCAGCAGAGATGGAAGACAGGGCAATCAGCCCCAGCATTTT. Translating it yields CATSRDGRQGNQPQHF.

V usage is TRBV4-2 and J usage is TRBJ2-1; 7 nucleotides agree with TRBD1. This CDR3 spans 17 amino acids. Trimming at V came to 1 base and at J to 5 bases, leaving 11 bases not matched to a gene. CDR1 is LGHNA and CDR2 is YNFKEQ in the germline V gene. Here the CDR3 DNA reads TGTGCCAGCAGCCAAGGTTTTGCGGACAGGATGAACAATGAGCAGTTCTTC. Translated: CASSQGFADRMNNEQFF.

This clonotype was recorded only once. This chain links TRBV25-1 with TRBJ2-7; perhaps TRBD1 as D (6 bases). V lost 4 bases and J lost 3, with 19 bases in between. Germline V gives CDR1 MGHDK, CDR2 SYGVNS. This CDR3 has 16 amino acids. For the CDR3, the DNA is TGTGCCAGCAGTGCCCGACAGGCGGAAAGAGTCTACGAGCAGTACTTC. This gives the protein CASSARQAERVYEQYF.

The chain carries TRBV27 and TRBJ2-3; D not certain. This CDR3 region has 12 residues. V was shortened by 3 bases and J by 6 bases, with 7 bases between the two germline ends. Germline lookup yields CDR1 MNHEY and CDR2 SMNVEV (reference sequence). Here the CDR3 DNA reads TGTGCCAGCAGTTTTCCAAGGGATACGCAGTATTTT. It yields the protein CASSFPRDTQYF.

The J gene is TRBJ2-1, the V gene TRBV5-1; either TRBD1 or TRBD2 may supply D (7 bases each). V was pared by 3 bases and J by 6 bases, with 19 bases between. The germline V gene has CDR1 SGHRS and CDR2 YFSETQ. The CDR3 has 16 amino acids. CDR3 sequence (DNA): TGCGCCAGCAGCTACCAGGGAGGGGGCTTGGGCAATGAGCAGTTCTTC. Its protein is CASSYQGGGLGNEQFF.

The chain combines TRBV5-1 with TRBJ1-3; unclear D gene. This CDR3 is 14 amino acids long. Trimming pared 0 bases from V and 8 bases from J, leaving 12 bases between. Germline V gives CDR1 SGHRS, CDR2 YFSETQ. In DNA, the CDR3 is TGCGCCAGCAGCTTGGGGCAGGTCGGCGACACCATATATTTT. It codes for CASSLGQVGDTIYF.

The V and J genes are TRBV6-1 and TRBJ1-5; 7 positions match TRBD1. Germline trimming cut 10 bases from V and 4 bases from J; bases unmatched to any gene: 4. Germline CDR1 is MNHNS and CDR2 is SASEGT. CDR3 length: 12 amino acids. The DNA of the CDR3 is TGTGCCACAACGGACAGGAATCAGCCCCAGCATTTT. It encodes CATTDRNQPQHF.

The sample holds one count of this clonotype. The chain recombines TRBV21-1 with TRBJ2-1; TRBD1 is the table's D call, not checked against the DNA. TRBV21-1 is deemed a pseudogene. The CDR3 is 12 amino acids. The CDR3 coding sequence is TGTGCCAGCAGCCCCAAAGGGGACAAGCAGTTCTTC. Translating it yields CASSPKGDKQFF.

The chain has TRBV2 and TRBJ1-4; TRBD1 matches at 8 bases. Germline CDR1 and CDR2: SNHLY and FYNNEI. CDR3 length: 14 amino acids. V was pared by 8 bases and J by 7 bases, with 9 bases of the junction left unmatched. The CDR3 is CASGPDRGSEKLFF. DNA for the CDR3: TGTGCCAGCGGGCCTGACAGGGGAAGTGAAAAACTGTTTTTT.

This clonotype was seen once. CDR3 region: CASSPPGRGLETQYF. CDR3 in DNA: TGTGCCAGCAGCCCCCCCGGGAGGGGATTGGAGACCCAGTACTTC. The chain joins TRBV7-9 to TRBJ2-5, with 8 bases that match TRBD2. V was pared by 5 bases and J by 5 bases, with 10 bases of the junction left unmatched. From germline, CDR1 is SEHNR and CDR2 FQNEAQ (reference sequence). The CDR3 runs 15 residues.

The J gene is TRBJ2-5, the V gene TRBV28, with 8 positions matching TRBD1. The CDR3 totals 14 residues. CDR1 is MDHEN and CDR2 is SYDVKM in the germline V gene. Trimming at V came to 6 bases and at J to 5 bases, leaving 8 bases not matched to a gene. CDR3 amino acids: CASRLAGGGETQYF. The DNA for the CDR3 is TGTGCCAGCAGACTCGCAGGGGGCGGGGAGACCCAGTACTTC. The variable domain in full, completed from reference TRBV28 and TRBJ2-5, reads DVKVTQSSRYLVKRTGEKVFLECVQDMDHENMFWYRQDPGLGLRLIYFSYDVKMKEKGDIPEGYSVSREKKERFSLILESASTNQTSMYLCASRLAGGGETQYFGPGTRLLVL.

This chain joins TRBV3-1 and TRBJ1-3; D is ambiguous. The CDR3 consists of 14 residues. The germline V gene has CDR1 LGHDT and CDR2 YNNKEL (reference sequence). The germline V and J ends were trimmed by 4 bases and 1 base, with 8 bases remaining between them. The CDR3, as DNA: TGTGCCAGCAGCCCCAGTCCTTCTGGAAACACCATATATTTT. Its translation: CASSPSPSGNTIYF.

The chain is built from TRBV2 and TRBJ2-7, with D unresolved. The CDR3 consists of 12 residues. Germline CDR1 SNHLY, CDR2 FYNNEI. V gave up 8 bases and J gave up 0 bases, with 8 bases separating them. This chain's CDR3 is CASAVSSYEQYF. Here the CDR3 DNA reads TGTGCCAGCGCCGTCAGCTCCTACGAGCAGTACTTC.

In this sample, this clonotype turned up once. The chain carries TRBV12-3 or TRBV12-4 and TRBJ2-5; no definite D call. This CDR3 is 13 amino acids long. Trimming took 3 bases from V and 4 from J, leaving 9 bases between them. The CDR3 region is CASSFYSLETQYF. DNA of the CDR3: TGTGCCAGCAGTTTTTACAGTTTAGAGACCCAGTACTTC.

The rearrangement links TRBV9 to TRBJ1-3; D is perhaps TRBD1 (6 bases). The CDR3 runs 15 residues. V was trimmed by 4 bases and J by 4 bases, leaving 15 bases between them. Germline V gene data show CDR1 as SGDLS and CDR2 as YYNGEE. CDR3 amino acids: CASSTGTSLGNTIYF. CDR3 sequence (DNA): TGTGCCAGCAGCACCGGGACATCTCTCGGAAACACCATATATTTT.

This chain links TRBV7-2 with TRBJ2-1; 8 positions match TRBD2. Trimming took 5 bases from V and 6 from J; bases not matched to a gene: 9. This CDR3 is built from 15 residues. Germline CDR1 is SGHTA and CDR2 is FQGNSA. The CDR3 DNA sequence: TGTGCCAGCAGCACCCGGGGGGGCACCTCCAATGAGCAGTTCTTC. The encoded protein is CASSTRGGTSNEQFF. Full variable domain (rest looked up from reference TRBV7-2 and TRBJ2-1): GAGVSQSPSNKVTEKGKDVELRCDPISGHTALYWYRQSLGQGLEFLIYFQGNSAPDKSGLPSDRFSAERTGGSVSTLTIQRTQQEDSAVYLCASSTRGGTSNEQFFGPGTRLTVL.

V is TRBV11-2 and J is TRBJ1-4; no reliable D call. The germline gives CDR1 SGHAT, CDR2 FQNNGV. The CDR3 is 13 residues long. V was trimmed by 5 bases and J by 8 bases, leaving 12 bases between them. For the CDR3, the DNA is TGTGCCAGCAGCCCTGTAGTGGTCGAAAAACTGTTTTTT. This translates into CASSPVVVEKLFF.

The genes are TRBV30 and TRBJ2-7, with D tentatively TRBD2 (5 bases). Germline V CDR1 and CDR2: GTSNPN, SVGIG (reference sequence). V was pared by 5 bases and J by 2 bases, with 13 bases between. The CDR3 is 13 amino acids. The CDR3 region is CAWATDGTYEQYF. In DNA form, the CDR3 reads TGTGCCTGGGCTACGGACGGGACCTACGAGCAGTACTTC. Variable domain in full (rest from reference TRBV30 and TRBJ2-7): SQTIHQWPATLVQPVGSPLSLECTVEGTSNPNLYWYRQAAGRGLQLLFYSVGIGQISSEVPQNLSASRPQDRQFILSSKKLLLSDSGFYLCAWATDGTYEQYFGPGTRLTVT.

This chain uses TRBV7-9 with TRBJ2-3, with a possible D match to TRBD1 (6 bases). CDR3 length: 15 amino acids. Between the trimmed V and J ends, which lost 4 bases and 2 bases, there was a span of 13 bases. Germline V lookup: CDR1 SEHNR, CDR2 FQNEAQ (reference sequence). CDR3: CASSSTGTPTDTQYF. The DNA of the CDR3 is TGTGCCAGCAGCTCAACCGGGACACCCACAGATACGCAGTATTTT.

The chain carries TRBV28 and TRBJ1-3; 7 bases fit TRBD1. The length of the CDR3 is 13 residues. Germline CDR1 reads MDHEN; CDR2 reads SYDVKM. With 7 bases clipped from V and 6 bases from J, the junction kept 6 bases outside the gene matches. CDR3 region: CASIPGQLNTIYF. The CDR3 DNA reads TGTGCCAGCATCCCGGGACAGTTAAACACCATATATTTT.

V and J are TRBV4-1 and TRBJ2-5; 8 bases are shared with TRBD1. Trimming cost V 3 bases and J 1 base; bases outside gene matches: 4. Germline CDR1 is MGHRA and CDR2 is YSYEKL. CDR3 length equals 15 residues. The CDR3 protein is CASSQPGTGQETQYF. The DNA of the CDR3 is TGCGCCAGCAGCCAGCCCGGGACAGGCCAAGAGACCCAGTACTTC.